Given below is one T cell receptor (beta chain) in context. Antigen unknown. The data stem from a study of cytomegalovirus exposure and HLA in healthy donors. The CDR3 consists of 16 residues. V gave up 0 bases and J gave up 4 bases, with 14 bases separating them. Per germline, CDR1 SGHNT and CDR2 YYREEE (reference sequence). Vbeta (60) and Jbeta (13) primers were used in the PCR. Profiled with immunoSEQ multiplex PCR; TCRdb holds only in-frame clones, not every one. The top ten hold 3.2% of the sample, which has roughly 100,000 clones, about 70% seen once. Study conclusions and caveats: Within an earlier analysis, most TCR beta V segments proved productive either about 90% or about 30% of the time.

The J gene is TRBJ1-3, the V gene TRBV5-4; D not resolved. The sample taken for sequencing was PBMCs. This clonotype was obtained from a man aged 25 to 40 in good health and CMV-seronegative. This chain's CDR3 is CASSLALGPGGNTIYF. The CDR3 bases are TGTGCCAGCAGCTTGGCATTGGGTCCGGGGGGAAACACCATATATTTT.